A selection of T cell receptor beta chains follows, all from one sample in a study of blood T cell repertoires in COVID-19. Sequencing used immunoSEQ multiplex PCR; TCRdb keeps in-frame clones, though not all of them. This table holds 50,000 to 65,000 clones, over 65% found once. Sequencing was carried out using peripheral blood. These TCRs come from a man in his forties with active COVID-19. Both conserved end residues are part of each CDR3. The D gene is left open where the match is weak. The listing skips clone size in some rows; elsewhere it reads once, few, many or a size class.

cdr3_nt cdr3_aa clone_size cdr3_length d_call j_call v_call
TGTGCCAGCAGCCCGGCGGGGGTGAACACTGAAGCTTTCTTT CASSPAGVNTEAFF . 14 . TRBJ1-1 TRBV9
TGTGCCAGCTCACCCGAAATCCGGACTAAGGAGCGCTATGGCTACACCTTC CASSPEIRTKERYGYTF . 17 . TRBJ1-2 TRBV18
TGTGCCAGCAGTGGGTTCTCCGGGACTAGCGGGAGTAACGAGCAGTACTTC CASSGFSGTSGSNEQYF . 17 TRBD2 TRBJ2-7 TRBV25-1
TGTGCCAGCAGCCAAGGGCTCGCCGGGACTAGCGCCTACACAGATACGCAGTATTTT CASSQGLAGTSAYTDTQYF . 19 TRBD2 TRBJ2-3 TRBV3-1/TRBV3-2
TGTGCCAGTAGTATACTCCGGGATCAGCCCCAGCATTTT CASSILRDQPQHF . 13 . TRBJ1-5 TRBV19
TGCGCCACAACACCCGGGATTGGGTACACCGGGGAGCTGTTTTTT CATTPGIGYTGELFF . 15 . TRBJ2-2 TRBV5-1
TGTGCCAGCAGCCAAGAACCCCGGACCCCGGGGACTGAAGCTTTCTTT CASSQEPRTPGTEAFF . 16 . TRBJ1-1 TRBV3-1/TRBV3-2
TGTGCCAGCAGCCAAGATCTTTCGGGGGTTAAGCCCCAGCATTTT CASSQDLSGVKPQHF . 15 . TRBJ1-5 TRBV3-1/TRBV3-2
TGTGCCAGCAGTTTATCCAGGGCAGGTTTGGGCGAGCAGTACTTC CASSLSRAGLGEQYF . 15 . TRBJ2-7 TRBV28
TGTGCCAGCAGTCTGACAGGGAACACCTACGAGCAGTACTTC CASSLTGNTYEQYF . 14 TRBD1 TRBJ2-7 TRBV27
TGTGCCAGTAGTACGCGAATGGGGCAGATTGGAGAAAAACTGTTTTTT CASSTRMGQIGEKLFF . 16 . TRBJ1-4 TRBV19
TGTGCCAGCAGCTTAACTAGTATCGATGAGCAGTTCTTC CASSLTSIDEQFF . 13 . TRBJ2-1 TRBV7-9
TGTGCCAGCAGTTACTCGTCAGGGACAGGGGGCGACGAGCAGTACTTC CASSYSSGTGGDEQYF . 16 TRBD1 TRBJ2-7 TRBV6-6
TGTGCCAGTAGTATAGAGGGACTAGCGGGTAAACTCTTC CASSIEGLAGKLF . 13 TRBD2 TRBJ2-1 TRBV19
TGTGCCAGCTCACCTAGAGGAGGGAACACCGGGGAGCTGTTTTTT CASSPRGGNTGELFF . 15 . TRBJ2-2 TRBV18
TGCGCCAGCAGCGGAAACCCTGGACAGGGGGCGGCCTTTGGCTACACCTTC CASSGNPGQGAAFGYTF . 17 TRBD1 TRBJ1-2 TRBV5-1
TGCGCCAGCAGTCACCGGGGAGGCACTGAAGCTTTCTTT CASSHRGGTEAFF . 13 . TRBJ1-1 TRBV23-1
TGTGCCAGCGTGCTAGCCTCCACAGATACGCAGTATTTT CASVLASTDTQYF . 13 . TRBJ2-3 TRBV7-9
TGTGCCAGCTCCTTCCAAAGTCAGCGGTACACTGAAGCTTTCTTT CASSFQSQRYTEAFF . 15 . TRBJ1-1 TRBV18
TGTGCCAGTAGTTACCGGGACAGAGTCCGGGATCAGCCCCAGCATTTT CASSYRDRVRDQPQHF . 16 TRBD1 TRBJ1-5 TRBV19
TGTGCCAGCAGCTCCCAGGTCGGGGGTTACAATGAGCAGTTCTTC CASSSQVGGYNEQFF . 15 . TRBJ2-1 TRBV7-3
TGTGCCAGCCGATTCCGGGACAGGGCCACCGGGGAGCTGTTTTTT CASRFRDRATGELFF . 15 TRBD1 TRBJ2-2 TRBV19
TGTGCCAGCAGTCAGAGGAAAAGCGAGCAGTACTTC CASSQRKSEQYF . 12 . TRBJ2-7 TRBV6-2/TRBV6-3
TGTGCCAGCCTCCTGGGAGCGATCGAGGTGGATACGCAGTATTTT CASLLGAIEVDTQYF . 15 . TRBJ2-3 TRBV7-9
TGTGCCAGCAGGGCCGAGGCGGGCACTGAAGCTTTCTTT CASRAEAGTEAFF . 13 . TRBJ1-1 TRBV7-8
TGTGCCAGCAGTCTAGGGACAGTCCCCCCCTACGAGCAGTACTTC CASSLGTVPPYEQYF . 15 TRBD1 TRBJ2-7 TRBV7-9
TGTGCCACAAAAGCAGGGGGCAGGACTGAAGCTTTCTTT CATKAGGRTEAFF once 13 TRBD1 TRBJ1-1 TRBV24-1
TGTGCCAGCAGTGCTTGGGACAGGTTGAACACTGAAGCTTTCTTT CASSAWDRLNTEAFF few 15 TRBD1 TRBJ1-1 TRBV27
TGTGCCAGCAGCACCTCACAGGGCTCCGAGCAGTACTTC CASSTSQGSEQYF medium-sized 13 . TRBJ2-7 TRBV7-6
TGTGCCAGCAGCCACCCCAGCCTGGCGGGCAATGGCTACACCTTC CASSHPSLAGNGYTF few 15 . TRBJ1-2 TRBV11-2
TGTGCCAGCAAGGGACTCCAGGCCAACGTTTACGAGCAGTACTTC CASKGLQANVYEQYF once 15 . TRBJ2-7 TRBV27
TGTGCCAGCAAGCTGGACAGGGCTGCCAATCAGCCCCAGCATTTT CASKLDRAANQPQHF . 15 TRBD1 TRBJ1-5 TRBV6-5
TGCGCCAGCAGATACCGGGGAGGGGCGATCCCTACCTACGAGCAGTACTTC CASRYRGGAIPTYEQYF . 17 TRBD2 TRBJ2-7 TRBV5-1
TGTGCCAGCAGTTACTACCGGGACATCCGCTCCTACGAGCAGTACTTC CASSYYRDIRSYEQYF few 16 . TRBJ2-7 TRBV6-5
TGTGCCTTCCCGGACAGGGGAGGGAGTGGCTACACCTTC CAFPDRGGSGYTF . 13 TRBD1 TRBJ1-2 TRBV30
TGTGCCAGCAGTGCCATAGGGTCGACAGGGGTGAACACTGAAGCTTTCTTT CASSAIGSTGVNTEAFF . 17 TRBD1 TRBJ1-1 TRBV25-1
TGTGCCAGCAGCGTGGGGGCCCTCTCCTACGAGCAGTACTTC CASSVGALSYEQYF . 14 . TRBJ2-7 TRBV9
TGTGCCAGCAGCTTAGTTCGCGGGGAGCTGTTTTTT CASSLVRGELFF once 12 . TRBJ2-2 TRBV7-6
TGTGCCAGCAGTTACGCGGGAGGCCCTCGCGGGGAGCAGTTCTTC CASSYAGGPRGEQFF . 15 TRBD2 TRBJ2-1 TRBV6-2/TRBV6-3
TGTGCCTGGAGTCTGAAGGGGTTAGGCGGGGAGCTGTTTTTT CAWSLKGLGGELFF . 14 . TRBJ2-2 TRBV30
TGTGCCATCAGTGAGTCGGGTCCCCAGGTACAGCAGTACTTC CAISESGPQVQQYF once 14 . TRBJ2-7 TRBV10-3